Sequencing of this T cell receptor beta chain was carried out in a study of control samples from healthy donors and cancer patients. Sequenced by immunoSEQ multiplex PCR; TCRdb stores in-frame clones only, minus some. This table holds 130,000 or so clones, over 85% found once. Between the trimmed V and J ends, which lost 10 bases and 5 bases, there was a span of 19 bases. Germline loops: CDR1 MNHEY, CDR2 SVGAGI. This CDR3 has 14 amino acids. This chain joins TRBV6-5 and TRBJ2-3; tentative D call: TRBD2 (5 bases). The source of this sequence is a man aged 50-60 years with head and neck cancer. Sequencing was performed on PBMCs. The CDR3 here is CATSTRASGDTQYF. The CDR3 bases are TGTGCCACCTCCACGAGGGCATCAGGAGATACGCAGTATTTT.